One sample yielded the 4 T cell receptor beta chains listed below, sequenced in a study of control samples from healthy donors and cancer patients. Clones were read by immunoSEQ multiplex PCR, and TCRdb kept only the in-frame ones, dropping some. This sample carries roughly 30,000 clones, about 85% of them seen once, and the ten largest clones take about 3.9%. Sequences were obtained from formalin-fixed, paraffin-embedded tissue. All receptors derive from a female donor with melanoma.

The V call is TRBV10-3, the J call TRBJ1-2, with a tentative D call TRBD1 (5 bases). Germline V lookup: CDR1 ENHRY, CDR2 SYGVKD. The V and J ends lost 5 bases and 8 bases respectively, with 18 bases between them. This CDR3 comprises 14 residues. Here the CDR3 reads CAISRGERTGGYTF. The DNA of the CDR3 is TGTGCCATCAGTAGAGGGGAACGTACGGGAGGCTACACCTTC.

The CDR3 DNA is TGTGCCAGCAGCCTAGATTTGACAAAGAACACCGGGGAGCTGTTTTTT. Protein: CASSLDLTKNTGELFF. The rearrangement uses TRBV7-2 and TRBJ2-2; D is unclear. V was shortened by 5 bases and J by 1 base, with 14 bases between the two germline ends. Per the germline V gene, CDR1 is SGHTA and CDR2 is FQGNSA. CDR3 length: 16 residues.

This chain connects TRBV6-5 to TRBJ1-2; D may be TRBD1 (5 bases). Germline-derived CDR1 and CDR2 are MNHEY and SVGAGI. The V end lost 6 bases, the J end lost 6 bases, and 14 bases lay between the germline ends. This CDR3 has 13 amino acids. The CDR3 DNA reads TGTGCCAGCAGCGTCGACAGCGGCCATGGCTACACCTTC. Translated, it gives CASSVDSGHGYTF.

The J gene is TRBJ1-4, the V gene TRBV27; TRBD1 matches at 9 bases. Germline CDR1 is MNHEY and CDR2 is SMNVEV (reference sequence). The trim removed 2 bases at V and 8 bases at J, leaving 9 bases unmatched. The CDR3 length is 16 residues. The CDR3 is CASSLTPPGQGEKLFF. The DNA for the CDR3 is TGTGCCAGCAGTTTAACCCCCCCAGGACAGGGGGAAAAACTGTTTTTT.